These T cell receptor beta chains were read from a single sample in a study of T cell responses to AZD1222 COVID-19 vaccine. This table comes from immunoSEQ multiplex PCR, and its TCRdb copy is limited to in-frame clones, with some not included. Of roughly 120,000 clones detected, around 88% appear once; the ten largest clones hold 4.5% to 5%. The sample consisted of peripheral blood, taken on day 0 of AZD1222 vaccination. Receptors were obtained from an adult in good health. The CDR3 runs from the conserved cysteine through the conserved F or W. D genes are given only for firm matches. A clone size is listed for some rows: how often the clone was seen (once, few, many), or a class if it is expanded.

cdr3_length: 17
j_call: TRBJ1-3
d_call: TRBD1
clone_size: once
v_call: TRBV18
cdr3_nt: TGTGCCAGCTCACCCTCGACTGGACAGGGTGCTGGAAACACCATATATTTT
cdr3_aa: CASSPSTGQGAGNTIYF

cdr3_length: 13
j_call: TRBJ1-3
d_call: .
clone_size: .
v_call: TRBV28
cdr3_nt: TGTGCCAGCACCGGGGGGTCTGGAAACACCATATATTTT
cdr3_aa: CASTGGSGNTIYF

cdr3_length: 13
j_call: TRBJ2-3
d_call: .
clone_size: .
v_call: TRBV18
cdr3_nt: TGTGCCAGCTCAGCCTCGGGCCCAGATACGCAGTATTTT
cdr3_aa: CASSASGPDTQYF

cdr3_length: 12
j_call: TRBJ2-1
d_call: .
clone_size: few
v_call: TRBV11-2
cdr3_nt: TGTGCCAGCAGCTTAGAGGAGTTGGAGCAGTTCTTC
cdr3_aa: CASSLEELEQFF

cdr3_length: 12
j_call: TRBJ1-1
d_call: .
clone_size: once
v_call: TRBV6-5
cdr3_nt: TGTGCCAGCAGGAGGACAGCCGATGAAGCTTTCTTT
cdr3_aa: CASRRTADEAFF

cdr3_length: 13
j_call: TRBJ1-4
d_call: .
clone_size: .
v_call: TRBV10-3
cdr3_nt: TGTGCCATCAGTGCGGGGGCCAGTGAAAAACTGTTTTTT
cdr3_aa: CAISAGASEKLFF

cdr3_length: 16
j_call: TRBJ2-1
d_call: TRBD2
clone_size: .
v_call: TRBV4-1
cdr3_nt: TGCGCCAGCAGCTCCCATACGGGGGGGCTGTTCAATGAGCAGTTCTTC
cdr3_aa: CASSSHTGGLFNEQFF

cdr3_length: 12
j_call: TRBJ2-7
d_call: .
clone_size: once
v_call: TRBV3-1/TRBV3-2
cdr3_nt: TGTGCCAGCAGCCAAGGAGCTTACGAGCAGTACTTC
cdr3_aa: CASSQGAYEQYF

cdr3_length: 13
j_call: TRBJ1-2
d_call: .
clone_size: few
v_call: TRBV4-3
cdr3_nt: TGCGCCAGCAGCCAAGGCGAGCTCTATGGCTACACCTTC
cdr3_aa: CASSQGELYGYTF

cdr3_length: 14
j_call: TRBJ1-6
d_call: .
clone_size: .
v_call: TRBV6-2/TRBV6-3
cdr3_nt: TGTGCCAGCAGTTACGGGACACACGGATCACCCCTCCACTTT
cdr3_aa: CASSYGTHGSPLHF

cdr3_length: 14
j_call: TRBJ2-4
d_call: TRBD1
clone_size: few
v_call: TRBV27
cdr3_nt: TGTGCCAGCAGTTTAGGGGACAGACAAAACATTCAGTACTTC
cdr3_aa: CASSLGDRQNIQYF

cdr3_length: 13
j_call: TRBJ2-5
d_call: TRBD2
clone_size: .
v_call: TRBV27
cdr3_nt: TGTGCCAGCAGTCCCCGGACTAGGGAGACCCAGTACTTC
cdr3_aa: CASSPRTRETQYF

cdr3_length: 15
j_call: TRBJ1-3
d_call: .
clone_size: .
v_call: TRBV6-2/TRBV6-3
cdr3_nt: TGTGCCAGCAGCCCCACGGACAGCTCTGGAAACACCATATATTTT
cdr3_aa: CASSPTDSSGNTIYF

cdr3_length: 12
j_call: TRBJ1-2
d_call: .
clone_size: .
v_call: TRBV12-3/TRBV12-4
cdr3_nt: TGTGCCAGCAGTTTGGGAAACTATGGCTACACCTTC
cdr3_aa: CASSLGNYGYTF

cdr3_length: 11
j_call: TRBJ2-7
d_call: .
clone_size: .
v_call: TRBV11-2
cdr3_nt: TGTGCCAGCAGCTTTGGGGGCGAGCAGTACTTC
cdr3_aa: CASSFGGEQYF

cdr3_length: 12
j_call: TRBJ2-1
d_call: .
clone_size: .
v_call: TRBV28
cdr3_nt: TGTGCCAGCGAAGGGATAGGGAATGAGCAGTTCTTC
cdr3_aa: CASEGIGNEQFF

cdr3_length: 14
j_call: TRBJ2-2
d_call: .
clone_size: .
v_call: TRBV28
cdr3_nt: TGTGCCAGCAAAAAAGGGGGGCAGAACGGGGAGCTGTTTTTT
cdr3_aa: CASKKGGQNGELFF

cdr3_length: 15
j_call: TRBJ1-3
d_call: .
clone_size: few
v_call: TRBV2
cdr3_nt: TGTGCCAGCAGTGAAGCAACCGGCTCTGGAAACACCATATATTTT
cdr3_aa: CASSEATGSGNTIYF

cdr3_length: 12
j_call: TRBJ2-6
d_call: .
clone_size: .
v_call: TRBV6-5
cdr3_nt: TGTGCCAGCAGAGCCGGGCCGAACGTCCTGACTTTC
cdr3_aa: CASRAGPNVLTF

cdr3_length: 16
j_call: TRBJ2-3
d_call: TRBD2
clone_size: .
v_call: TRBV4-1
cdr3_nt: TGCGCCAGCAGCCGTGGGGGGACTAGCGGGACAGATACGCAGTATTTT
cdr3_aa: CASSRGGTSGTDTQYF

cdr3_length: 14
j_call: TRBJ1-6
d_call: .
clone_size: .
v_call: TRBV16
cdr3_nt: TGTGCCAGCAGCCCGGGATCCTATAATTCACCCCTCCACTTT
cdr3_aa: CASSPGSYNSPLHF

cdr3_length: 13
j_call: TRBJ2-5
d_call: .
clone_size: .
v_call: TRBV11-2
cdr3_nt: TGTGCCAGCAGAGATGACAACCAAGAGACCCAGTACTTC
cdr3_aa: CASRDDNQETQYF